This record concerns one TCR beta chain sequence. The source of the sample is a study of T cell changes during pregnancy in multiple sclerosis. Libraries were prepared by immunoSEQ multiplex PCR; TCRdb keeps only in-frame clonotypes and omits some of them. Here the sample spans about 69,000 clones, approximately 90% being singletons. In germline, CDR1 is SNHLY, CDR2 FYNNEI. Trimming pared 2 bases from V and 1 base from J, leaving 8 bases between. The length of the CDR3 is 14 residues. The sequenced sample was peripheral blood, obtained in the third trimester of pregnancy. The V call is TRBV2, the J call TRBJ1-1; a possible D gene is TRBD1 (6 bases). This receptor was taken from a female donor with multiple sclerosis, enrolled in a pregnancy study. DNA of the CDR3: TGTGCCAGCAGTGAACAGGGACAGAACACTGAAGCTTTCTTT. Translation gives CASSEQGQNTEAFF. The full variable domain, in which reference TRBV2 and TRBJ1-1 provide the parts outside the CDR3, is EPEVTQTPSHQVTQMGQEVILRCVPISNHLYFYWYRQILGQKVEFLVSFYNNEISEKSEIFDDQFSVERPDGSNFTLKIRSTKLEDSAMYFCASSEQGQNTEAFFGQGTRLTVV.